In its sample, the clone carrying this T cell receptor (beta chain) was seen many times. The germline CDR1 and CDR2 sequences are SGHTA and FQGNSA. CDR3 length equals 15 residues. V lost 2 bases to trimming and J lost 7 bases, with 14 bases between them. The record originates from a study of regulatory T cells in long-lasting Graves disease. The sample's time point: newly diagnosed GD, antithyroid drugs for less than 3 months. TCR sequences were obtained from RNA taken from PBMCs. Sequencing libraries for TCR beta were prepared with iRepertoire HTBI primers and Arm-PCR of CDR3 regions. TCRdb reprocessed the multiplex PCR reads via MiXCR and lists one record per CDR3 protein. The sample holds around 240,000 distinct CDR3 sequences, 15% to 20% seen once. This sample also appeared in a second study, on T cells in Graves' hyperthyroidism and ophthalmopathy. That publication notes: Uncontrolled infections, other autoimmune diseases, pregnancy or lactation led to exclusion of patients. The TCR CDR3 first-round RT-PCR relied on the HTBI primer set.

The sequenced sample was peripheral blood mononuclear cells (PBMCs), obtained at new diagnosis, from a patient treated with antithyroid drugs. This sequence originates from a woman aged 25 to 45 with Graves disease. The rearrangement uses TRBV7-2 and TRBJ2-2, with D tentatively TRBD2 (6 bases). DNA for the CDR3: TGTGCCAGCAGCTTACATGGACGGGGAGGCGGGGAGCTGTTTTTT. It is translated as CASSLHGRGGGELFF.